This T cell receptor (beta chain) came from a study of response to subunit inactivated influenza vaccine. General study findings and limits: After each seasonal influenza vaccination, few new T cells are recruited, the authors suggested.

TCRdb processed the RT-PCR reads anew with MiXCR; each CDR3 protein has one entry. The data hold 450,000 to 600,000 distinct CDR3 sequences, with 7.2% observed a single time. The germline V and J ends were trimmed by 3 bases and 7 bases, with 19 bases remaining between them. The CDR3 totals 16 residues. CDR1 and CDR2 from the germline V gene are LNHDA and SQIVND (reference sequence). This clonotype was recorded a few times. What it binds is not known. V is TRBV19 and J is TRBJ1-5; perhaps TRBD1 as D (5 bases). The specimen comprised PBMCs from blood, sampled roughly 24 months after vaccination. The receptor was isolated from a man aged 50 to 75 who received an inactivated influenza vaccine. The CDR3 coding sequence is TGTGCCAGTAGTATGAACCTTTTCGGGGGAGGGCAGCCCCAGCATTTT. Protein sequence: CASSMNLFGGGQPQHF. Full variable domain (missing parts from reference TRBV19 and TRBJ1-5): DGGITQSPKYLFRKEGQNVTLSCEQNLNHDAMYWYRQDPGQGLRLIYYSQIVNDFQKGDIAEGYSVSREKKESFPLTVTSAQKNPTAFYLCASSMNLFGGGQPQHFGDGTRLSIL.